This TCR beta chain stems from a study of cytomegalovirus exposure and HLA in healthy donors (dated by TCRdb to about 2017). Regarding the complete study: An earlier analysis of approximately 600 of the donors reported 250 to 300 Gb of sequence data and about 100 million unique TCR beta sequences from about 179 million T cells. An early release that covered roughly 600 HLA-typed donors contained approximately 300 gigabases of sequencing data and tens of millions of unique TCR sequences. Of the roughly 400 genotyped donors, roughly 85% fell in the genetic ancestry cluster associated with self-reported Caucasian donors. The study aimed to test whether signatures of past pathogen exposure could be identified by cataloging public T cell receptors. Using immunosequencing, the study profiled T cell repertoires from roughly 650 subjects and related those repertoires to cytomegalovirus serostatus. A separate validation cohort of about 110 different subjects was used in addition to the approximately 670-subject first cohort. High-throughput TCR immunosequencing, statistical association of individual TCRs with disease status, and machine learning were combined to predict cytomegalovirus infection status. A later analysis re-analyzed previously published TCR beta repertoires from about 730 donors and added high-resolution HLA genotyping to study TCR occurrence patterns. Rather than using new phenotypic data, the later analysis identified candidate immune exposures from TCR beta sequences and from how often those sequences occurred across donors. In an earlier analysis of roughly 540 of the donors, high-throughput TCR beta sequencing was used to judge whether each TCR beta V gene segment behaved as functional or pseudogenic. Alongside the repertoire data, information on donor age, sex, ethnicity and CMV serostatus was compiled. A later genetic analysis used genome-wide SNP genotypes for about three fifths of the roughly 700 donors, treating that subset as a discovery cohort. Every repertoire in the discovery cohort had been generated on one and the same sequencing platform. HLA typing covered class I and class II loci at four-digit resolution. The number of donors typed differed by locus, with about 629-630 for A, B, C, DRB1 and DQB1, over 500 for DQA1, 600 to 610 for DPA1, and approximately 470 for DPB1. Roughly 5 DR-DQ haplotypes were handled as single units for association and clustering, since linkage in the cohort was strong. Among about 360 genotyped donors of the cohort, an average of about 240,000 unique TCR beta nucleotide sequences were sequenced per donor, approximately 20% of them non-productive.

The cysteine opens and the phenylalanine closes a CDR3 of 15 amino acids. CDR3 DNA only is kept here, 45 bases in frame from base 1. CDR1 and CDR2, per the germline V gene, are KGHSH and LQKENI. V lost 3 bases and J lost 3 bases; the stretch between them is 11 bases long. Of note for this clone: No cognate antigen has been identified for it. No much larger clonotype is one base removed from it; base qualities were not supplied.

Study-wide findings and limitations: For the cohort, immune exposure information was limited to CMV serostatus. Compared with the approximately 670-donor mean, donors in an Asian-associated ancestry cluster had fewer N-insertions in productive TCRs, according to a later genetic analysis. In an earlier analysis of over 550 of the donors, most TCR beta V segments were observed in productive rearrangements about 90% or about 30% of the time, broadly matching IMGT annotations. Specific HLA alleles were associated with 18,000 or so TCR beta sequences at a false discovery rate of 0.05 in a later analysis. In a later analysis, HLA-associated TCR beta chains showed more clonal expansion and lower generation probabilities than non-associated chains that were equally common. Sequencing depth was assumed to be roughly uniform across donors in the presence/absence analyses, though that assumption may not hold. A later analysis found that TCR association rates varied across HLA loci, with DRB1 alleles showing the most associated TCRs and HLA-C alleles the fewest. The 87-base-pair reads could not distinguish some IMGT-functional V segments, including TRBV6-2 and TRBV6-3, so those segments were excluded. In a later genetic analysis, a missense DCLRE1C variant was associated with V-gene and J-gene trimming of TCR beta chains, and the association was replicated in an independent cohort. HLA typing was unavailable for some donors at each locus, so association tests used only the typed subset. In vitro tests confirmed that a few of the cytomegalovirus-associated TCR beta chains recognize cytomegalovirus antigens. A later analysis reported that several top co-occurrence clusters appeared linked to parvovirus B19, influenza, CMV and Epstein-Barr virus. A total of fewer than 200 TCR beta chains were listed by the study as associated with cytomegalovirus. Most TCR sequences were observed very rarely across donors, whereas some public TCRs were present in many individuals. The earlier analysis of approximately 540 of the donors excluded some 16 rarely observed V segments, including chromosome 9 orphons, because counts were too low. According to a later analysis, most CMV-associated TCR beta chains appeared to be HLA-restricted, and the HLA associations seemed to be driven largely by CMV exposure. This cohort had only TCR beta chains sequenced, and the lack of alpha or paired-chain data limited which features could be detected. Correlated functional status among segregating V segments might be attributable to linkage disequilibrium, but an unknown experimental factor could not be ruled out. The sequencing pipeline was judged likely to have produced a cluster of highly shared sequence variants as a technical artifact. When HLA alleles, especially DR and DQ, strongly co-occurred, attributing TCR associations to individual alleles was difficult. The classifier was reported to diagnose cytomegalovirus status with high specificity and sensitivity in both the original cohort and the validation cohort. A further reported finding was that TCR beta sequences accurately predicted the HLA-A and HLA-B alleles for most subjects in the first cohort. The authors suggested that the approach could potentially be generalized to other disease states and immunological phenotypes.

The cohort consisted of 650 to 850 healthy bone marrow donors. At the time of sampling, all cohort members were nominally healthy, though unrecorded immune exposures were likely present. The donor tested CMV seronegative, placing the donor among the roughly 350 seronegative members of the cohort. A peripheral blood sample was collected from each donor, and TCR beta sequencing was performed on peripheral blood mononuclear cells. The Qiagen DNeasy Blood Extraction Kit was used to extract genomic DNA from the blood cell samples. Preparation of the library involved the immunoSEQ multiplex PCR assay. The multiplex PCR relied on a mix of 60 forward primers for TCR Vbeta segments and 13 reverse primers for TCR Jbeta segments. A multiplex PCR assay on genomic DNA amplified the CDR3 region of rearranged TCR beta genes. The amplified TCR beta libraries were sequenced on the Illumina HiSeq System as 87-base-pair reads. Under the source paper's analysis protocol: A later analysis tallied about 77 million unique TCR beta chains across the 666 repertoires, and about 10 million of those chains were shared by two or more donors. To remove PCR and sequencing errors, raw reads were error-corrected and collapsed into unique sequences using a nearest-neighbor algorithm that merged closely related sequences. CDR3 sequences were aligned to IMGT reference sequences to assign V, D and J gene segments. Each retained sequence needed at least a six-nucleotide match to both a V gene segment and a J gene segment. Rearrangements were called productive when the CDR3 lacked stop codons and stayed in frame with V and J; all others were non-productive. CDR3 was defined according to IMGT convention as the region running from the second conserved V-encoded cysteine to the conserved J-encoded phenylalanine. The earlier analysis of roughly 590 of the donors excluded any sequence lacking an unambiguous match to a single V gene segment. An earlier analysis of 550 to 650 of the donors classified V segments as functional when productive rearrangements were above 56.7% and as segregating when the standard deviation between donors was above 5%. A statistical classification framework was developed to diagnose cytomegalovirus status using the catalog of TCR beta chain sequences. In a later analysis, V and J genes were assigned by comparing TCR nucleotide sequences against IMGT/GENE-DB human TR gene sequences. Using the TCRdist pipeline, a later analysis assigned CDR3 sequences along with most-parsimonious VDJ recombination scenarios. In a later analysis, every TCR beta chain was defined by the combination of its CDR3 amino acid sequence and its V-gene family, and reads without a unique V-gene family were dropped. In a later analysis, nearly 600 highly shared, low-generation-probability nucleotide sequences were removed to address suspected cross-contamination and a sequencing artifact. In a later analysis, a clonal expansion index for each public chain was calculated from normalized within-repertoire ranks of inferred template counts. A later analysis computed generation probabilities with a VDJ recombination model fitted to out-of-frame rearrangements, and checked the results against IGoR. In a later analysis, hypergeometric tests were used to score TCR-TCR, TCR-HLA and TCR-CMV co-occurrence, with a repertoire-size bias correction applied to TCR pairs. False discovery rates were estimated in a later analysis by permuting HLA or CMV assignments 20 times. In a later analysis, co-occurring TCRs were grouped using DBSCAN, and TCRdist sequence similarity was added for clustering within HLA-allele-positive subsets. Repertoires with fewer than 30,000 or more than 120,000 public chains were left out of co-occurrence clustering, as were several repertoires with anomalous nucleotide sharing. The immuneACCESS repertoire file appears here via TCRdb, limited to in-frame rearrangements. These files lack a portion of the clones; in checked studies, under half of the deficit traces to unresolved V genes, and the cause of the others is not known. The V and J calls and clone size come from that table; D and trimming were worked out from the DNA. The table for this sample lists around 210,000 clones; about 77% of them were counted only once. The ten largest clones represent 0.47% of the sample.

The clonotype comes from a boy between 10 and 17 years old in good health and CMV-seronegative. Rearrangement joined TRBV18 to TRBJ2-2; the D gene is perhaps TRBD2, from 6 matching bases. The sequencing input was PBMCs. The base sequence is TGTGCCAGCTCACCGGGACTCCCCCACACCGGGGAGCTGTTTTTT. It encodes CASSPGLPHTGELFF.